A single sample is the source of the 8 T cell receptor beta chains below, sequenced in a study of shared T cell receptors in the human thymus. Assay: immunoSEQ multiplex PCR; the TCRdb copy retains only in-frame clones and omits some. Seen here are some 640,000 clones, about 87% observed once, and the top ten hold roughly 0.0094%. These data were likewise used in another study, on human thymus T cells.

Sequencing used thymocytes. The origin of the receptors is a boy in the first two years of life with a congenital heart defect.

The J gene is TRBJ1-1, the V gene TRBV5-1; TRBD1 aligns across 8 bases. Germline-derived CDR1 and CDR2 are SGHRS and YFSETQ. The ends lost 5 bases at V and 0 bases at J; junction bases unmatched: 15. The CDR3 covers 18 residues. As DNA, the CDR3 is TGCGCCAGCAGGGCCCCCCCCGACAGGGGTGTCATGAACACTGAAGCTTTCTTT. Residues: CASRAPPDRGVMNTEAFF.

V gene TRBV5-1 combines with J gene TRBJ2-7, with D uncertain. The germline V gene encodes CDR1 SGHRS and CDR2 YFSETQ. This CDR3 region has 12 residues. V was clipped by 3 bases and J by 5 bases, with 9 bases between them. The CDR3 reads CASSSSLDEQYF. CDR3 sequence (DNA): TGCGCCAGCAGCTCGAGTCTGGACGAGCAGTACTTC.

The gene calls are TRBV7-2 and TRBJ2-7; 9 bases are shared with TRBD2. There are 15 residues in the CDR3. V shed 4 bases, J shed 5 bases, and the junction held 9 bases outside the gene matches. Germline CDR1 reads SGHTA; CDR2 reads FQGNSA. CDR3 nucleotide sequence: TGTGCCAGCAGCTGGACCGGGACTAGCCCCAACGAGCAGTACTTC. This translates into CASSWTGTSPNEQYF.

A single count supports this clone. The chain uses TRBV4-3 and TRBJ2-6; 8 nucleotides match TRBD1. Germline V CDR1 and CDR2: LGHNA, YSLEER. Losses at the gene ends were 4 bases for V and 0 bases for J; bases not matched to a gene: 11. The CDR3 is made up of 19 amino acids. As DNA, the CDR3 is TGCGCCAGCAGCCCACCCCAGGACAGGGATAACTCTGGGGCCAACGTCCTGACTTTC. Amino acids: CASSPPQDRDNSGANVLTF.

V and J are TRBV19 and TRBJ2-7; the D gene is possibly TRBD2 (7 bases). Per germline, CDR1 LNHDA and CDR2 SQIVND (reference sequence). The V end was cut by 5 bases, the J end by 2 bases, with 19 bases between. This CDR3 is built from 16 residues. CDR3 in DNA: TGTGCCAGTAGTGGGGGGGGGCAGACCGAAGCCTACGAGCAGTACTTC. Its protein is CASSGGGQTEAYEQYF.

The chain joins TRBV4-3 to TRBJ2-2; maybe TRBD1 (6 bases). CDR3 length: 15 residues. The germline V gene encodes CDR1 LGHNA and CDR2 YSLEER. V shed 4 bases and J shed 4 bases, with 13 bases lying between them. The CDR3 sequence is CASSPGQSITGELFF. Written as DNA, the CDR3 is TGCGCCAGCAGCCCCGGACAGTCCATCACCGGGGAGCTGTTTTTT.

The V gene is TRBV27, the J gene TRBJ2-6; the D gene is possibly TRBD1 (6 bases). The CDR3 consists of 17 residues. Germline-derived CDR1 and CDR2 are MNHEY and SMNVEV (reference sequence). The V and J ends lost 4 bases and 0 bases respectively, with 13 bases between them. CDR3 nucleotide sequence: TGTGCCAGCAGTTCAACAGGGATCTCCTCTGGGGCCAACGTCCTGACTTTC. Translation gives CASSSTGISSGANVLTF.

The J gene is TRBJ2-4, the V gene TRBV6-5; no definite D call. The germline V and J ends were trimmed by 2 bases and 1 base, with 9 bases remaining between them. Germline-derived CDR1 and CDR2 are MNHEY and SVGAGI. The CDR3 spans 15 residues. The CDR3 protein is CASSYTEKAKNIQYF. The CDR3 coding sequence is TGTGCCAGCAGTTACACCGAGAAGGCCAAAAACATTCAGTACTTC.